The 16 T cell receptor beta chains below all came from one sample that was sequenced in a study of blood T cell repertoires in COVID-19. Sequencing used immunoSEQ multiplex PCR; TCRdb keeps in-frame clones, though not all of them. Of approximately 250,000 clones in the sample, 85% were seen once. The sample consisted of PBMCs or T cells enriched from blood (not recorded which). Every receptor here comes from a woman aged 45-60 years with acute COVID-19.

The rearrangement joins TRBV19 to TRBJ1-2, with TRBD1 matching 9 bases. Trimming took 5 bases from V and 6 from J; bases not matched to a gene: 19. The CDR3 totals 18 residues. The germline gives CDR1 LNHDA, CDR2 SQIVND (reference sequence). CDR3 coding DNA: TGTGCCAGTAGTCCTCTAATGGCCGGGACAGGGCGGAGGGATGGCTACACCTTC. Translating gives CASSPLMAGTGRRDGYTF.

The rearrangement uses TRBV6-6 and TRBJ1-2, with 10 bases fitting TRBD1. V shed 6 bases, J shed 4 bases, and the junction held 8 bases outside the gene matches. The CDR3 runs 15 residues. Germline assignment: CDR1 MNHNY and CDR2 SVGAGI (reference sequence). The CDR3 region is CASRNRDRGTYGYTF. The CDR3 bases are TGTGCCAGCAGGAACCGGGACAGGGGTACCTATGGCTACACCTTC.

The chain joins TRBV19 to TRBJ1-4; 11 positions agree with TRBD1. Trimming removed 8 bases from V and 5 bases from J; junction bases left unmatched: 4. The germline CDR1 and CDR2 sequences are LNHDA and SQIVND (reference sequence). CDR3 length: 14 residues. The CDR3, as DNA: TGTGCCAGTTACCGGACAGGGGGCAATGAAAAACTGTTTTTT. Protein: CASYRTGGNEKLFF.

This clone was found once. The chain recombines TRBV7-2 with TRBJ1-2; no definite D call. The CDR3 is 14 residues long. The V and J ends lost 8 bases and 3 bases respectively, with 16 bases between them. Germline loops: CDR1 SGHTA, CDR2 FQGNSA. Here the CDR3 DNA reads TGTGCCAGCGGTGTCCAACATTCTCACTATGGCTACACCTTC. Translation: CASGVQHSHYGYTF.

The rearrangement links TRBV7-2 to TRBJ1-3; perhaps TRBD1 as D (5 bases). V was clipped by 6 bases and J by 2 bases, with 11 bases between them. The CDR3 is 14 residues long. Per the germline V gene, CDR1 is SGHTA and CDR2 is FQGNSA. The CDR3 DNA is TGTGCCAGCAGGACGTCGGGGGCTGGAAACACCATATATTTT. Translating gives CASRTSGAGNTIYF.

This chain links TRBV9 with TRBJ1-1; D remains ambiguous. The CDR3 has 13 residues. The V end lost 4 bases, the J end lost 7 bases, and 14 bases lay between the germline ends. Germline CDR1 is SGDLS and CDR2 is YYNGEE. The CDR3 coding sequence is TGTGCCAGCAGCACCCAGTGGGGAGATGAAGCTTTCTTT. Its protein is CASSTQWGDEAFF.

This clone showed up just once. This rearrangement joins TRBV5-1 to TRBJ2-7; the match to TRBD1 covers 9 bases. The CDR3 loop spans 12 amino acids. Per germline, CDR1 SGHRS and CDR2 YFSETQ. V trimming: 7 bases; J trimming: 5 bases; junction bases outside the gene matches: 4. In nucleotides, the CDR3 is TGCGCCAGCTGGGACAGGGCTCACGAGCAGTACTTC. It is translated as CASWDRAHEQYF.

The chain combines TRBV19 with TRBJ1-5; D might be TRBD1 (6 bases). The CDR3 covers 16 residues. Germline CDR1 is LNHDA and CDR2 is SQIVND (reference sequence). Between the trimmed V and J ends, which lost 3 bases and 9 bases, there was a span of 21 bases. The CDR3 protein is CASSIGRQETWRPQHF. The CDR3 coding sequence is TGTGCCAGTAGTATTGGACGACAGGAGACCTGGCGGCCCCAGCATTTT.

The V gene is TRBV6-5, the J gene TRBJ1-2; 8 bases line up with TRBD1. The V gene's germline CDR1 is MNHEY and CDR2 SVGAGI. The trim removed 4 bases at V and 8 bases at J, leaving 9 bases unmatched. The length of the CDR3 is 14 residues. The CDR3 DNA is TGTGCCAGCAGTTCGAGACGGACAGGGAGCGGCTACACCTTC. This gives the protein CASSSRRTGSGYTF.

This clone was recorded once. This chain uses TRBV5-1 with TRBJ2-1, with TRBD1 matching over 7 bases. Germline V gene data show CDR1 as SGHRS and CDR2 as YFSETQ. The CDR3 totals 16 residues. J lost 4 bases, V lost 0 bases, and 7 bases had no gene match. The CDR3 loop is CASSLEALDRYNEQFF. CDR3 sequence (DNA): TGCGCCAGCAGCTTGGAGGCACTGGACAGGTACAATGAGCAGTTCTTC.

This clone was counted a single time. V and J are TRBV27 and TRBJ1-3, with no clear D. Trimming left V 8 bases short and J 8 bases short, with 22 bases between. CDR1 is MNHEY and CDR2 is SMNVEV in the germline V gene (reference sequence). The CDR3 has 15 residues. CDR3 nucleotide sequence: TGTGCCAGCGGAAACCTGGAAACGACCGGGGACACCATATATTTT. It codes for CASGNLETTGDTIYF.

The J gene is TRBJ1-1, the V gene TRBV5-1; D is perhaps TRBD1 (6 bases). With 4 bases removed from V and 7 bases from J, the gap between germline ends came to 8 bases. CDR1 and CDR2 from the germline V gene are SGHRS and YFSETQ. The CDR3 has 11 residues. CDR3 nucleotide sequence: TGCGCCAGCAGCACAGGGTATGAAGCTTTCTTT. Translating it yields CASSTGYEAFF. Together with reference TRBV5-1 and TRBJ1-1, the CDR3 gives the full variable domain: KAGVTQTPRYLIKTRGQQVTLSCSPISGHRSVSWYQQTPGQGLQFLFEYFSETQRNKGNFPGRFSGRQFSNSRSEMNVSTLELGDSALYLCASSTGYEAFFGQGTRLTVV.

This clone was recorded only once. The genes are TRBV7-2 and TRBJ2-7, with D perhaps matching TRBD1 (6 bases). The germline V and J ends were trimmed by 5 bases and 3 bases, with 8 bases remaining between them. Germline CDR1 SGHTA, CDR2 FQGNSA. This CDR3 is built from 12 residues. The CDR3 loop is CASSMTGYEQYF. The CDR3 DNA follows: TGTGCCAGCAGCATGACAGGCTACGAGCAGTACTTC.

This chain uses TRBV6-5 with TRBJ1-3, with D perhaps matching TRBD1 (5 bases). V shed 2 bases and J shed 2 bases, with 13 bases lying between them. CDR1 and CDR2 from the germline V gene are MNHEY and SVGAGI. The CDR3 has 16 residues. The CDR3 region has the DNA TGTGCCAGCAGTTACGTCCAGGGTTCGGCTGGAAACACCATATATTTT. It specifies CASSYVQGSAGNTIYF.

The gene calls are TRBV27 and TRBJ1-2, with D perhaps matching TRBD1 (5 bases). The ends were cut back, 5 bases at V and 3 bases at J, with 19 bases in the middle. The CDR3 is 16 amino acids. CDR1 and CDR2 from the germline V gene are MNHEY and SMNVEV (reference sequence). In DNA form, the CDR3 reads TGTGCCAGCAGTCCATTACAGGTGGCGCGGTACTATGGCTACACCTTC. Translated, it gives CASSPLQVARYYGYTF.

CDR3 nucleotide sequence: TGTGCCAGTAGACACTCCGGGGACACAGATACGCAGTATTTT. Protein: CASRHSGDTDTQYF. The chain recombines TRBV19 with TRBJ2-3, with D possibly matching TRBD2 (5 bases). Germline CDR1 LNHDA, CDR2 SQIVND (reference sequence). The ends were cut back, 6 bases at V and 2 bases at J, with 12 bases in the middle. CDR3 length equals 14 residues.